Listed below are T cell receptor beta chains from one sample, sequenced in a study of CD8 T cells in Susac syndrome. TCRdb re-called the immunoSEQ multiplex PCR reads through MiXCR, storing one row per CDR3 protein. The sample contains around 180,000 distinct CDR3 sequences, roughly 95% of which appear only once. Sample: CD8+ T cells from PBMCs. These receptors all come from a human donor with multiple sclerosis. CDR3s include the opening cysteine and the closing phenylalanine or tryptophan. A D gene is named only where the DNA matches it firmly. Expanded clones get a size class; other rows say once, few or many, or leave the size out.

cdr3_length	v_call	j_call	d_call	clone_size	cdr3_aa	cdr3_nt
15	TRBV3-1	TRBJ1-5	TRBD1	-	CASSRGTGGQQPQHF	TGTGCCAGCAGCCGGGGGACAGGGGGGCAGCAGCCCCAGCATTTT
14	TRBV20-1	TRBJ1-5	-	-	CSARDSPGNQPQHF	TGCAGTGCTAGAGATTCCCCCGGGAATCAGCCCCAGCATTTT
16	TRBV11-2	TRBJ2-3	-	-	CASSFWPLERTDTQYF	TGTGCCAGCAGCTTTTGGCCTTTGGAACGCACAGATACGCAGTATTTT
17	TRBV15	TRBJ2-3	TRBD2	-	CATSRDTGTSDTDTQYF	TGTGCCACCAGCAGAGATACCGGGACTAGCGACACAGATACGCAGTATTTT
16	TRBV28	TRBJ2-1	TRBD1	-	CASSPLQGAVYNEQFF	TGTGCCAGCAGTCCCCTTCAGGGGGCTGTCTACAATGAGCAGTTCTTC
15	TRBV7-9	TRBJ2-7	-	-	CASSSQIQGSYEQYF	TGTGCCAGCAGCTCGCAGATCCAGGGGAGCTACGAGCAGTACTTC
14	TRBV2	TRBJ1-5	-	-	CASSKATLDQPQHF	TGTGCCAGCAGTAAGGCCACCCTCGATCAGCCCCAGCATTTT
23	TRBV5-1	TRBJ2-2	-	-	CASSRLLGGFSGGNQINTGELFF	TGCGCCAGCAGCCGATTGTTGGGGGGTTTTAGCGGCGGGAATCAGATAAACACCGGGGAGCTGTTTTTT
15	TRBV20-1	TRBJ1-5	-	-	CSARDVRDSNQPQHF	TGCAGTGCTAGAGATGTTAGGGATAGCAATCAGCCCCAGCATTTT
17	TRBV12-3/TRBV12-4	TRBJ2-4	TRBD1	-	CASSSDKKGQVGNIQYF	TGTGCCAGCAGTTCAGACAAAAAGGGACAGGTGGGAAACATTCAGTACTTC
15	TRBV7-9	TRBJ2-1	TRBD2	-	CASSPPGGRANEQFF	TGTGCCAGCAGCCCACCGGGCGGGAGGGCCAATGAGCAGTTCTTC
18	TRBV3-1	TRBJ2-6	-	once	CASSHPSGSTSGANVLTF	TGTGCCAGCAGCCATCCCAGCGGTTCTACCTCTGGGGCCAACGTCCTGACTTTC
14	TRBV14	TRBJ2-1	TRBD2	-	CASSLLAGGDEQFF	TGTGCCAGCAGCCTACTAGCGGGGGGGGATGAGCAGTTCTTC
14	TRBV19	TRBJ2-7	TRBD1	-	CASSPGGSAYEQYF	TGTGCCAGTAGCCCAGGGGGCAGCGCCTACGAGCAGTACTTC
15	TRBV28	TRBJ2-3	-	-	CASSSRPLITDTQYF	TGTGCCAGCAGTTCGCGACCACTTATTACAGATACGCAGTATTTT
11	TRBV29-1	TRBJ2-7	-	-	CSVDRGDEQYF	TGCAGCGTTGACAGGGGGGACGAGCAGTACTTC
14	TRBV20-1	TRBJ2-7	-	-	CSARDLNRAYEQYF	TGCAGTGCTAGAGATTTGAACAGGGCCTACGAGCAGTACTTC
19	TRBV27	TRBJ2-7	TRBD1	-	CASRPIGVPGQGRFYEQYF	TGTGCCAGCAGGCCAATAGGGGTCCCGGGACAGGGGCGCTTCTACGAGCAGTACTTC
14	TRBV28	TRBJ2-7	TRBD1	-	CASKPGQVRYEQYF	TGTGCCAGCAAACCGGGACAGGTGCGCTACGAGCAGTACTTC
14	TRBV7-6	TRBJ2-1	-	-	CASSFKGGRAEQFF	TGTGCCAGCAGCTTTAAGGGGGGCCGGGCTGAGCAGTTCTTC
12	TRBV13	TRBJ2-7	TRBD2	-	CASSRDYAEQYF	TGTGCCAGCAGCCGGGACTACGCCGAGCAGTACTTC
16	TRBV30	TRBJ2-3	-	-	CAWSASLGGYTDTQYF	TGTGCCTGGAGTGCCTCGTTGGGGGGATATACAGATACGCAGTATTTT
13	TRBV5-1	TRBJ2-7	-	-	CASSYWDNYEQYF	TGCGCCAGCAGCTATTGGGACAACTACGAGCAGTACTTC
12	TRBV29-1	TRBJ1-1	-	-	CSGGRVGSEAFF	TGCAGCGGGGGAAGGGTTGGATCTGAAGCTTTCTTT